This T cell receptor (beta chain) was documented in a study of blood T cell repertoires in COVID-19. Germline V gene lookup returns CDR1 SGHRS and CDR2 YFSETQ. This CDR3 spans 15 amino acids. With 1 base clipped from V and 2 bases from J, the junction kept 3 bases outside the gene matches. Clones were read by immunoSEQ multiplex PCR, and TCRdb kept only the in-frame ones, dropping some. In the table there are 80,000 or so clones, about 80% of which are singletons. V gene TRBV5-1 combines with J gene TRBJ2-3; 8 positions agree with TRBD1. Sequenced input: peripheral blood. This receptor was identified in a man aged 45-65 years with active or convalescent COVID-19. DNA of the CDR3: TGCGCCAGCAGCTTGCAGGGGGCCCTCACAGATACGCAGTATTTT. Translation: CASSLQGALTDTQYF.